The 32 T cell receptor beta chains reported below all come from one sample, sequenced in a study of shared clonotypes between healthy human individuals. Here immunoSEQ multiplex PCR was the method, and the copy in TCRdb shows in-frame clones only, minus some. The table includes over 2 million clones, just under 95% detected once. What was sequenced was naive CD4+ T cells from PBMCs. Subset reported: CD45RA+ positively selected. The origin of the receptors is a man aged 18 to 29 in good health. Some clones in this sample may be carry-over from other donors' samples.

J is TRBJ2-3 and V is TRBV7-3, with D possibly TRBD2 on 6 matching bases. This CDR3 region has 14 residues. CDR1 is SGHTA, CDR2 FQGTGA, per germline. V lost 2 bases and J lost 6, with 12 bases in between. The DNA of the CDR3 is TGTGCCAGCAGCTTATGGGCGGGACCGGATACGCAGTATTTT. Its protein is CASSLWAGPDTQYF.

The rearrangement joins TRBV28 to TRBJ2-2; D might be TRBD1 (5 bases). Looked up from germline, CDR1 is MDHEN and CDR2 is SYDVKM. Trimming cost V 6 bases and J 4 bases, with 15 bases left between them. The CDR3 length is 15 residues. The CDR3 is CASRTDIVGTGELFF. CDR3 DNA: TGTGCCAGCAGAACGGACATAGTGGGCACCGGGGAGCTGTTTTTT.

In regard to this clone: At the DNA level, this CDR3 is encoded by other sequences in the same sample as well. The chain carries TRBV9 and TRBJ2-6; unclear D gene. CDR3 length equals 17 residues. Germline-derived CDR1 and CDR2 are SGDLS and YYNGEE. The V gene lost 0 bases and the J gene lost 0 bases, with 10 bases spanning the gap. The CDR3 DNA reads TGTGCCAGCAGCGTAGCGGGCTCCAACTCTGGGGCCAACGTCCTGACTTTC. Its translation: CASSVAGSNSGANVLTF.

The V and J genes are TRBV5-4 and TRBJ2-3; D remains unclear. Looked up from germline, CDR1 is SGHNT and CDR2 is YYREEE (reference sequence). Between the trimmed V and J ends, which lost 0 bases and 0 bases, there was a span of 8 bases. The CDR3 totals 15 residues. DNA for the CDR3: TGTGCCAGCAGCTTGGCGTGGGGAAGCACAGATACGCAGTATTTT. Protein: CASSLAWGSTDTQYF.

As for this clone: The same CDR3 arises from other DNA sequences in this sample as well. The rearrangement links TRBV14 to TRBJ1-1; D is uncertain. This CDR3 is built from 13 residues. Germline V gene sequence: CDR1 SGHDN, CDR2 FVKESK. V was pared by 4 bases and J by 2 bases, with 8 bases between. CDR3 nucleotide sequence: TGTGCCAGCAGCCCTTATCTCAACACTGAAGCTTTCTTT. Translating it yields CASSPYLNTEAFF. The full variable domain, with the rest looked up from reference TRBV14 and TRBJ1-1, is EAGVTQFPSHSVIEKGQTVTLRCDPISGHDNLYWYRRVMGKEIKFLLHFVKESKQDESGMPNNRFLAERTGGTYSTLKVQPAELEDSGVYFCASSPYLNTEAFFGQGTRLTVV.

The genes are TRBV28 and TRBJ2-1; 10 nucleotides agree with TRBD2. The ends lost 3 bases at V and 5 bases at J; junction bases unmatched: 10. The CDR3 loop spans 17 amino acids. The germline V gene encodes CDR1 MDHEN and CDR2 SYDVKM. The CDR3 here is CASSFYLAGVPDNEQFF. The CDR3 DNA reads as TGTGCCAGCAGTTTTTACCTAGCGGGAGTCCCCGACAATGAGCAGTTCTTC.

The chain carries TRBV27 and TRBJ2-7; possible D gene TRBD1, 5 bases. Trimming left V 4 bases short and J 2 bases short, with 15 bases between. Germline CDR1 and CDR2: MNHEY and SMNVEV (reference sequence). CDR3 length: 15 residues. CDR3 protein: CASSWTVGPTYEQYF. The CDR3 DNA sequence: TGTGCCAGCAGTTGGACGGTGGGGCCGACCTACGAGCAGTACTTC.

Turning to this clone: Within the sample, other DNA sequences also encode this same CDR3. CDR3 in amino acids: CAWSVSGDGYTF. CDR3 DNA: TGTGCCTGGAGTGTCAGTGGAGATGGCTACACCTTC. V gene TRBV30 combines with J gene TRBJ1-2; unclear D gene. Between the trimmed V and J ends, which lost 0 bases and 6 bases, there was a span of 8 bases. Germline lookup yields CDR1 GTSNPN and CDR2 SVGIG (reference sequence). The CDR3 length is 12 residues.

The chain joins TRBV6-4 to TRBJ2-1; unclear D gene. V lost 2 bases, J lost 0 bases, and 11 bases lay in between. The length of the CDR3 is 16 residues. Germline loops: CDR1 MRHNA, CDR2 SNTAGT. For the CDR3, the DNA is TGTGCCAGCAGTGACGGCTGGGTTAGCTCCTACAATGAGCAGTTCTTC. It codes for CASSDGWVSSYNEQFF.

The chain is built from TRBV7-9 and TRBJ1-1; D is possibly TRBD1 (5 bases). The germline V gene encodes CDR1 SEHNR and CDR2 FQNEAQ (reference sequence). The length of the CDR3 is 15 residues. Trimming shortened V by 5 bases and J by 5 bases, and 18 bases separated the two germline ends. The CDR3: CASSRLGGQGTEAFF. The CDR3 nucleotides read TGTGCCAGCAGCAGACTAGGAGGTCAGGGAACTGAAGCTTTCTTT.

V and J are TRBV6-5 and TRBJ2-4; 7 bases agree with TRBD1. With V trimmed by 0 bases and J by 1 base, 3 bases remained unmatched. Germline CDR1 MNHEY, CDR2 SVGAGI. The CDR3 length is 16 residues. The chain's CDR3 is CASSYSGTVAKNIQYF. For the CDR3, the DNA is TGTGCCAGCAGTTACTCTGGGACAGTCGCCAAAAACATTCAGTACTTC.

This CDR3 is CASSRRNEAFF. CDR3 bases: TGTGCCAGCAGCCGCAGAAATGAAGCTTTCTTT. The rearrangement uses TRBV5-8 and TRBJ1-1, with D unresolved. The CDR3 spans 11 residues. CDR1 SGHTS and CDR2 YDEGEE come from the germline V gene. V lost 4 bases and J lost 7, with 8 bases in between.

As DNA, the CDR3 is TGTGCCAGCAGCCCACGGACAGGGGTAGGGGACGAGCAGTACTTC. Encoded protein: CASSPRTGVGDEQYF. J is TRBJ2-7 and V is TRBV11-3, with TRBD1 matching 9 bases. V gave up 5 bases and J gave up 5 bases; unmatched junction bases: 10. Germline V gene lookup returns CDR1 SGHNT and CDR2 YENEEA. This CDR3 contains 15 residues. Full variable domain (rest looked up from reference TRBV11-3 and TRBJ2-7): EAGVVQSPRYKIIEKKQPVAFWCNPISGHNTLYWYLQNLGQGPELLIRYENEEAVDDSQLPKDRFSAERLKGVDSTLKIQPAELGDSAVYLCASSPRTGVGDEQYFGPGTRLTVT.

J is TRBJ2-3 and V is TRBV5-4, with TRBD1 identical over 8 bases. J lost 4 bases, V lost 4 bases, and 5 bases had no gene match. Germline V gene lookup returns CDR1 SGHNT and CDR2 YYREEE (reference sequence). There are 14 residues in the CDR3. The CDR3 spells CASSVDRGSDTQYF. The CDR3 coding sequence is TGTGCCAGCAGCGTAGACAGGGGTTCAGATACGCAGTATTTT.

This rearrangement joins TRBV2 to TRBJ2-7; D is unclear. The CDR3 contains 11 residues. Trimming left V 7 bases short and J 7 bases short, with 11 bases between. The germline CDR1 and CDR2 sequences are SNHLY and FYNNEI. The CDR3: CASKVLGEQYF. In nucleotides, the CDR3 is TGTGCCAGCAAAGTTTTGGGAGAGCAGTACTTC.

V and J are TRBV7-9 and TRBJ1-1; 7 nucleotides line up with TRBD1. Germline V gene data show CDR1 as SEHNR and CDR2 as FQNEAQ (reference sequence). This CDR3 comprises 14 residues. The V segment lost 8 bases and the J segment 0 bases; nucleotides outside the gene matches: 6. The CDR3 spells CASDRALLNTEAFF. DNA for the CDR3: TGTGCCAGCGACAGGGCCCTATTGAACACTGAAGCTTTCTTT.

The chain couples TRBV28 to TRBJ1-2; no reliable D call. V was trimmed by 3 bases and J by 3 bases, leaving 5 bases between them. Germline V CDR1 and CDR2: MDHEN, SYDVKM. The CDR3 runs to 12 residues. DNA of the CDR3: TGTGCCAGCAGTTTTAGTTACTATGGCTACACCTTC. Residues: CASSFSYYGYTF.

This CDR3 is CASSLRQGKDTEAFF. CDR3 DNA: TGTGCCAGTAGCCTGAGGCAGGGGAAGGACACTGAAGCTTTCTTT. The rearrangement links TRBV19 to TRBJ1-1; maybe TRBD1 (6 bases). From germline, CDR1 is LNHDA and CDR2 SQIVND (reference sequence). This CDR3 is 15 amino acids long. V dropped 6 bases and J dropped 3 bases, with 17 bases sitting between them.

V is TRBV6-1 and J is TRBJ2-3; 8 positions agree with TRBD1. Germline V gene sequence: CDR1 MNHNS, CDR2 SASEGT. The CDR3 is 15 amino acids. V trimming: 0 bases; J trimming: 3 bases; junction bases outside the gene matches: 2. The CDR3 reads CASSEATGGTDTQYF. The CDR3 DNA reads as TGTGCCAGCAGTGAAGCAACAGGGGGGACAGATACGCAGTATTTT.

The CDR3 sequence is CASSRGQGATDTQYF. The CDR3 coding sequence is TGTGCCAGCAGTAGGGGACAGGGGGCCACAGATACGCAGTATTTT. This sequence joins TRBV25-1 and TRBJ2-3; 12 bases are shared with TRBD1. Unmatched junction bases numbered 2, after V lost 5 bases and J lost 2 bases. The germline gives CDR1 MGHDK, CDR2 SYGVNS. The CDR3 has 15 amino acids.

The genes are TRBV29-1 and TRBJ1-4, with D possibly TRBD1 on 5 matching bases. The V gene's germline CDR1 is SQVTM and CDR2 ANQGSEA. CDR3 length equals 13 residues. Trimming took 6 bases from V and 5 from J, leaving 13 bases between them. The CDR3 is CSVLRDGNEKLFF. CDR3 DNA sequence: TGCAGCGTCTTACGGGACGGGAATGAAAAACTGTTTTTT. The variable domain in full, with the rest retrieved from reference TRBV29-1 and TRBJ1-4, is SAVISQKPSRDICQRGTSLTIQCQVDSQVTMMFWYRQQPGQSLTLIATANQGSEATYESGFVIDKFPISRPNLTFSTLTVSNMSPEDSSIYLCSVLRDGNEKLFFGSGTQLSVL.

The CDR3 nucleotides read TGTGCCAGCAGCTTCGGAGGGGATAGCAATCAGCCCCAGCATTTT. It specifies CASSFGGDSNQPQHF. The rearrangement uses TRBV5-5 and TRBJ1-5; D possibly corresponds to TRBD1 (5 bases). CDR3 length: 15 residues. V dropped 2 bases and J dropped 0 bases, with 9 bases sitting between them. Germline V gene lookup returns CDR1 SGHKS and CDR2 YYEKEE (reference sequence). Filled out from reference TRBV5-5 and TRBJ1-5, the complete variable domain reads DAGVTQSPTHLIKTRGQQVTLRCSPISGHKSVSWYQQVLGQGPQFIFQYYEKEERGRGNFPDRFSARQFPNYSSELNVNALLLGDSALYLCASSFGGDSNQPQHFGDGTRLSIL.

CDR3 sequence: CASSSRLAARQETQYF. CDR3 bases: TGTGCCAGCAGCTCAAGACTAGCGGCCCGCCAAGAGACCCAGTACTTC. The rearrangement joins TRBV7-6 to TRBJ2-5, with TRBD2 matching over 9 bases. Trimming took 4 bases from V and 1 from J; bases not matched to a gene: 7. Per germline, CDR1 SGHVS and CDR2 FNYEAQ. CDR3 size: 16 residues.

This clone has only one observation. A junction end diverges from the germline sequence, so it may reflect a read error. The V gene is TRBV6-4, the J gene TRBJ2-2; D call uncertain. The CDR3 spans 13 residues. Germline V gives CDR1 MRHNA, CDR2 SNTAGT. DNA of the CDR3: TGTGCCAGTAGTGACCTACGATCCGGGGAGCTGTTTTTT. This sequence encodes CASSDLRSGELFF.

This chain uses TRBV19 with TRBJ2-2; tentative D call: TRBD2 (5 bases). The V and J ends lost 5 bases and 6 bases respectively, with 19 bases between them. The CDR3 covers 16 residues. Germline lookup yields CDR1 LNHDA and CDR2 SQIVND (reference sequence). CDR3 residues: CASSPHGGVRAGELFF. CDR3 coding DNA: TGTGCCAGTAGTCCCCACGGAGGTGTTAGGGCCGGGGAGCTGTTTTTT. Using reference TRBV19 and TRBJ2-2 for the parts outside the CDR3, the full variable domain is DGGITQSPKYLFRKEGQNVTLSCEQNLNHDAMYWYRQDPGQGLRLIYYSQIVNDFQKGDIAEGYSVSREKKESFPLTVTSAQKNPTAFYLCASSPHGGVRAGELFFGEGSRLTVL.

CDR3 sequence (DNA): TGTGCCAGCGGGCTGGGCGGGAGTACCGGGGAGCTGTTTTTT. Translation gives CASGLGGSTGELFF. The rearrangement uses TRBV28 and TRBJ2-2; 7 bases map to TRBD2. The V gene end was trimmed by 8 bases and the J gene end by 5 bases; junction bases not matched to a gene: 8. This CDR3 contains 14 residues. Per germline, CDR1 MDHEN and CDR2 SYDVKM.

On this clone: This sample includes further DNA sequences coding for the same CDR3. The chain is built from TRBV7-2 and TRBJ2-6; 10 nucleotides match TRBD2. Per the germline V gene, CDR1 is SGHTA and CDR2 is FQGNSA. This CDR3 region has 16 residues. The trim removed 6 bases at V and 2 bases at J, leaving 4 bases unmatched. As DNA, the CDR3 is TGTGCCAGCAGTCCCAGCGGGGGGGCTGGGGCCAACGTCCTGACTTTC. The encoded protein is CASSPSGGAGANVLTF.

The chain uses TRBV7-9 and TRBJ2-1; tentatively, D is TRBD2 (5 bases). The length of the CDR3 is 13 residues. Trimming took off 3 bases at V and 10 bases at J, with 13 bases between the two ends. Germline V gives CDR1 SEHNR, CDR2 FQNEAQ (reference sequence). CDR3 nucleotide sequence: TGTGCCAGCAGCTTGGATATCGAGGGCGAGCAGTTCTTC. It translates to CASSLDIEGEQFF.

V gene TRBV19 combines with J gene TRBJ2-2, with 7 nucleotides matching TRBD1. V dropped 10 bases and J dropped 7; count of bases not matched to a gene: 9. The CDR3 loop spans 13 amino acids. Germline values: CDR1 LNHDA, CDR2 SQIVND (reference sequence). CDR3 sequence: CATPRQGRGELFF. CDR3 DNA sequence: TGTGCCACCCCCAGACAGGGCCGCGGGGAGCTGTTTTTT.

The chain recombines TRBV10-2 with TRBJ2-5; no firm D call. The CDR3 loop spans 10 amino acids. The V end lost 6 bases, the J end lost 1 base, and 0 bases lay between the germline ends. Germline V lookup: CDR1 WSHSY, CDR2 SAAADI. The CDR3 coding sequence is TGCGCCAGCAGCCAAGAGACCCAGTACTTC. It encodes CASSQETQYF.

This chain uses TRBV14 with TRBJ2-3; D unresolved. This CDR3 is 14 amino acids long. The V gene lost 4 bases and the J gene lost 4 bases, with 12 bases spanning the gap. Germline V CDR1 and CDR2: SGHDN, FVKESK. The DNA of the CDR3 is TGTGCCAGCAGCCGCAACCGCGTTCCAGATACGCAGTATTTT. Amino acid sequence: CASSRNRVPDTQYF.

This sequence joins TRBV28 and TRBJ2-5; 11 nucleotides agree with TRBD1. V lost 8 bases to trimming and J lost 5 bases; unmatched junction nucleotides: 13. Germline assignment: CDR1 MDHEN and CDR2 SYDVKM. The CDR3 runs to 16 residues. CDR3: CASQIGQGAWVETQYF. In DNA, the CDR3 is TGTGCCAGCCAAATCGGACAGGGGGCATGGGTGGAGACCCAGTACTTC.